What follows are 17 T cell receptor beta chains derived from one specimen sequenced in a study of T cells in Graves' hyperthyroidism and ophthalmopathy. From RNA transcripts, TCR beta CDR3 regions were amplified. An initial round of RT-PCR targeting the TCR CDR3 relied on the HTBI primer set. From the multiplex PCR reads, TCRdb called clonotypes with MiXCR, one entry per CDR3 protein. The table lists under 350,000 distinct CDR3 sequences, approximately 18% of them singletons. The sequencing input was blood. These receptors originate from a woman between 45 and 65 years old with Graves' hyperthyroidism.

The rearrangement links TRBV3-1 to TRBJ1-3; D is perhaps TRBD1 (6 bases). The V gene's germline CDR1 is LGHDT and CDR2 YNNKEL (reference sequence). The CDR3 is made up of 15 amino acids. The germline V and J ends were trimmed by 4 bases and 3 bases, with 13 bases remaining between them. The CDR3 sequence: CASSLVQGGGNTIYF. The CDR3, as DNA: TGTGCCAGCAGCCTTGTACAGGGAGGTGGAAACACCATATATTTT.

The chain uses TRBV6-1 and TRBJ2-2; D unresolved. V was clipped by 7 bases and J by 4 bases, with 13 bases between them. The V gene's germline CDR1 is MNHNS and CDR2 SASEGT. CDR3 length equals 14 residues. The CDR3 DNA follows: TGTGCCAGCACCCTAGACCCGGGCACCGGGGAGCTGTTTTTT. Translated: CASTLDPGTGELFF.

The sample holds a few counts of this clonotype. The V gene is TRBV10-3, the J gene TRBJ1-5; D is uncertain. Germline values: CDR1 ENHRY, CDR2 SYGVKD. Trimming cost V 7 bases and J 5 bases, with 12 bases left between them. The CDR3 totals 13 residues. The CDR3: CAIMQDPDQPQHF. The CDR3 coding sequence is TGTGCCATCATGCAGGACCCGGATCAGCCCCAGCATTTT.

This rearrangement joins TRBV6-2 or TRBV6-3 to TRBJ2-2; TRBD1 matches at 10 bases. This CDR3 region has 16 residues. CDR1 and CDR2 (germline): MNHEY, SVGEGT. Losses at the gene ends were 6 bases for V and 3 bases for J; bases not matched to a gene: 7. The CDR3 bases are TGTGCCAGCAGACCAATGACAGGGGGCCACACCGGGGAGCTGTTTTTT. Protein: CASRPMTGGHTGELFF.

The chain has TRBV27 and TRBJ2-1, with D perhaps matching TRBD2 (5 bases). The DNA end is more similar to TRBJ2-7, so the J call may be wrong. Germline V gene data show CDR1 as MNHEY and CDR2 as SMNVEV (reference sequence). The CDR3 extends over 17 amino acids. Here the CDR3 reads CASSLSGGPYRYNEQYF. The DNA for the CDR3 is TGTGCCAGCAGTTTATCAGGCGGGCCCTATCGTTACAATGAGCAGTACTTC.

In the case of this clonotype: A clone one base away is much larger, so this may be a read error. The CDR3 DNA is TGCAGTGCTGGACCCTGGGGGGGGATGGTGGACAGCTACACCTTC. This encodes CSAGPWGGMVDSYTF. The chain combines TRBV20-1 with TRBJ1-2; TRBD1 might be the D (5 bases). The ends were cut back, 5 bases at V and 9 bases at J, with 25 bases in the middle. Germline V gene data show CDR1 as DFQATT and CDR2 as SNEGSKA (reference sequence). This CDR3 has 15 residues.

This chain joins TRBV7-9 and TRBJ2-2; D remains ambiguous. The CDR3 is made up of 13 amino acids. CDR1 is SEHNR and CDR2 is FQNEAQ in the germline V gene (reference sequence). V lost 1 base, J lost 6 bases, and 6 bases lay in between. The CDR3 protein is CASSLGSAGELFF. The DNA of the CDR3 is TGTGCCAGCAGCTTAGGTTCGGCCGGGGAGCTGTTTTTT.

This clonotype came up once. The J gene is TRBJ2-5, the V gene TRBV6-2 or TRBV6-3; tentatively, D is TRBD1 (6 bases). CDR3 length: 14 amino acids. V gave up 4 bases and J gave up 7 bases, with 16 bases separating them. Per the germline V gene, CDR1 is MNHEY and CDR2 is SVGEGT. The CDR3 DNA reads TGTGCCAGCAGTTTCCGGGTCGAAGGGGGGACCCAGTACTTC. It is translated as CASSFRVEGGTQYF.

This clonotype was detected ten times or more. The chain has TRBV7-8 and TRBJ1-4; D unclear. CDR3 size: 12 residues. V lost 5 bases and J lost 8, with 9 bases in between. The V gene's germline CDR1 is SGHVS and CDR2 FQNEAQ. CDR3 residues: CASSRSWEKLFF. CDR3 nucleotides: TGTGCCAGCAGCCGTAGCTGGGAAAAACTGTTTTTT. Together with reference TRBV7-8 and TRBJ1-4, the CDR3 gives the full variable domain: GAGVSQSPRYKVAKRGQDVALRCDPISGHVSLFWYQQALGQGPEFLTYFQNEAQLDKSGLPSDRFFAERPEGSVSTLKIQRTQQEDSAVYLCASSRSWEKLFFGSGTQLSVL.

The chain is built from TRBV28 and TRBJ2-1; 12 positions match TRBD1. Per the germline V gene, CDR1 is MDHEN and CDR2 is SYDVKM. This CDR3 comprises 15 residues. CDR3 protein: CACSGQGARSSEQFF. Written as DNA, the CDR3 is TGTGCTTGCTCGGGACAGGGGGCGCGATCAAGTGAGCAGTTCTTC.

This clonotype appeared many times. This chain uses TRBV6-2 or TRBV6-3 with TRBJ2-1; 12 nucleotides line up with TRBD2. Per germline, CDR1 MNHEY and CDR2 SVGEGT. The CDR3 sequence is 18 residues long. V trimming: 7 bases; J trimming: 0 bases; junction bases outside the gene matches: 10. As DNA, the CDR3 is TGTGCCAGCACCTTACTAGCGGGAGGTTCAAGCTCCTACAATGAGCAGTTCTTC. Amino acid sequence: CASTLLAGGSSSYNEQFF.

This rearrangement joins TRBV25-1 to TRBJ1-5, with TRBD1 identical over 8 bases. Germline lookup yields CDR1 MGHDK and CDR2 SYGVNS. Trimming took 3 bases from V and 5 from J; bases not matched to a gene: 6. This CDR3 is built from 15 residues. The CDR3 region is CASSDATGVDQPQHF. CDR3 coding DNA: TGTGCCAGCAGTGACGCGACAGGGGTGGATCAGCCCCAGCATTTT.

At least ten counts were recorded for this clonotype. The chain joins TRBV2 to TRBJ1-2, with D tentatively TRBD1 (5 bases). This CDR3 comprises 15 residues. Germline V lookup: CDR1 SNHLY, CDR2 FYNNEI. V was shortened by 5 bases and J by 4 bases, with 17 bases between the two germline ends. As DNA, the CDR3 is TGTGCCAGCAGTCCGGAGGGGTACGGGGGCTATGGCTACACCTTC. The encoded protein is CASSPEGYGGYGYTF.

The CDR3 sequence is CASHSGNQPQHF. The CDR3 coding sequence is TGTGCCAGTCATTCTGGGAATCAGCCCCAGCATTTT. The gene calls are TRBV28 and TRBJ1-5; D gene ambiguous. This CDR3 spans 12 amino acids. Germline CDR1 MDHEN, CDR2 SYDVKM. Trimming removed 9 bases from V and 4 bases from J, with 10 bases in between.

Points on this clonotype: An end of the junction does not agree with germline; a read error may underlie this. V is TRBV12-3 or TRBV12-4 and J is TRBJ2-2, with 11 bases lining up with TRBD2. The CDR3 loop spans 16 amino acids. The CDR3 reads CASSNPGLADTGELLF. In DNA, the CDR3 is TGTGCCAGCAGTAACCCGGGACTAGCGGACACCGGGGAGCTGCTTTTT.

This clonotype was observed many times. The V and J genes are TRBV11-2 and TRBJ2-3; D uncertain. The V and J ends lost 2 bases and 2 bases respectively, with 11 bases between them. This CDR3 region has 15 residues. Germline CDR1 and CDR2: SGHAT and FQNNGV. This CDR3 reads CASSLLQIPTDTQYF. In DNA, the CDR3 is TGTGCCAGCAGCTTACTACAGATCCCCACAGATACGCAGTATTTT. Drawing the rest from reference TRBV11-2 and TRBJ2-3, the complete variable domain is EAGVAQSPRYKIIEKRQSVAFWCNPISGHATLYWYQQILGQGPKLLIQFQNNGVVDDSQLPKDRFSAERLKGVDSTLKIQPAKLEDSAVYLCASSLLQIPTDTQYFGPGTRLTVL.

This sequence joins TRBV4-1 and TRBJ2-1; D gene ambiguous. V lost 1 base to trimming and J lost 8 bases, with 6 bases between them. The CDR3 length is 12 residues. Per germline, CDR1 MGHRA and CDR2 YSYEKL. The CDR3 loop reads CASSQAVDEQFF. CDR3 in DNA: TGCGCCAGCAGCCAAGCGGTGGATGAGCAGTTCTTC.